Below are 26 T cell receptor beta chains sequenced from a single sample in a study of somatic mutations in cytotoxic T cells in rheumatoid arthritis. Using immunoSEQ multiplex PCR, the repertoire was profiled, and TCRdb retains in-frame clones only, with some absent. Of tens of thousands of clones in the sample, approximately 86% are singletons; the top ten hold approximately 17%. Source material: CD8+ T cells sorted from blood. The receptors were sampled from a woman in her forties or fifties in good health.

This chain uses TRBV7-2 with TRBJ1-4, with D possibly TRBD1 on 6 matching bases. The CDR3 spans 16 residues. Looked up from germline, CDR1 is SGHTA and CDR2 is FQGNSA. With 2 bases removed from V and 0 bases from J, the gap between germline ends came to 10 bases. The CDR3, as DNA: TGTGCCAGCAGCTTACGGAGGGGGACAACTAATGAAAAACTGTTTTTT. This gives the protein CASSLRRGTTNEKLFF.

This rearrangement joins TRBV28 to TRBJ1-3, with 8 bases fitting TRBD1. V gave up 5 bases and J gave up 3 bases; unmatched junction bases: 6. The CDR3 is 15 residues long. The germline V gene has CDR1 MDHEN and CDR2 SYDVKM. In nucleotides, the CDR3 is TGTGCCAGCAGTGGTCAGGGGGCGGATGGAAACACCATATATTTT. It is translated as CASSGQGADGNTIYF.

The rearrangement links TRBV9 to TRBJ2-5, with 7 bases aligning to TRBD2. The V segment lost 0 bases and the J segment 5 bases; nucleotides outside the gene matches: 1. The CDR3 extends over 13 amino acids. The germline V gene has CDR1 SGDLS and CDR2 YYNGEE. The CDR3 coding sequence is TGTGCCAGCAGCGTAGACGGGGGGGAGACCCAGTACTTC. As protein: CASSVDGGETQYF.

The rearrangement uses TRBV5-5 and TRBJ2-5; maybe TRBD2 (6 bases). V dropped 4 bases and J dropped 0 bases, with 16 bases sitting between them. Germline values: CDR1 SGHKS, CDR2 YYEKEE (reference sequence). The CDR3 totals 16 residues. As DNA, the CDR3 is TGTGCCAGCAGCCCAGTCACGGGGGAGAACCAAGAGACCCAGTACTTC. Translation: CASSPVTGENQETQYF.

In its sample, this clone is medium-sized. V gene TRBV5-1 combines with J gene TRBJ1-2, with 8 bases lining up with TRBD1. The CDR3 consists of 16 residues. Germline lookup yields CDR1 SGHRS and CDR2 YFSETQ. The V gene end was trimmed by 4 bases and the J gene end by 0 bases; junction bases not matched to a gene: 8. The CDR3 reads CASSPLGQAANYGYTF. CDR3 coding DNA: TGCGCCAGCAGCCCTCTGGGACAGGCCGCTAACTATGGCTACACCTTC. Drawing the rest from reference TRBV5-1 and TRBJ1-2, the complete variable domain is KAGVTQTPRYLIKTRGQQVTLSCSPISGHRSVSWYQQTPGQGLQFLFEYFSETQRNKGNFPGRFSGRQFSNSRSEMNVSTLELGDSALYLCASSPLGQAANYGYTFGSGTRLTVV.

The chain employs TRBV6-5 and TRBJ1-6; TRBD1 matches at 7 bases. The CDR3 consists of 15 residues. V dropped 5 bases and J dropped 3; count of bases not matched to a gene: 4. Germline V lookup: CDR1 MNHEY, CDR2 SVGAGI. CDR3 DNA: TGTGCCAGCAGTCCTGGGGACAGCTATAATTCACCCCTCCACTTT. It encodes CASSPGDSYNSPLHF.

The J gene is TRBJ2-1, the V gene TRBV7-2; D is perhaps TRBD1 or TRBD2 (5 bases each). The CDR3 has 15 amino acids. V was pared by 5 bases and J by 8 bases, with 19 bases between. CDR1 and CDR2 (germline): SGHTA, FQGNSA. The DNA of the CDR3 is TGTGCCAGCAGCCCCCCGGGGTTGGGGCGGGATGAGCAGTTCTTC. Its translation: CASSPPGLGRDEQFF. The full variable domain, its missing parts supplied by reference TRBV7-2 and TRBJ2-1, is GAGVSQSPSNKVTEKGKDVELRCDPISGHTALYWYRQSLGQGLEFLIYFQGNSAPDKSGLPSDRFSAERTGGSVSTLTIQRTQQEDSAVYLCASSPPGLGRDEQFFGPGTRLTVL.

The CDR3 DNA follows: TGTGCCAGCAGAGGCAGCATCTACGAGCAGTACTTC. Translated: CASRGSIYEQYF. The genes are TRBV2 and TRBJ2-7, with unresolved D. Germline CDR1 and CDR2: SNHLY and FYNNEI. The CDR3 is made up of 12 amino acids. V dropped 6 bases and J dropped 3 bases, with 9 bases sitting between them.

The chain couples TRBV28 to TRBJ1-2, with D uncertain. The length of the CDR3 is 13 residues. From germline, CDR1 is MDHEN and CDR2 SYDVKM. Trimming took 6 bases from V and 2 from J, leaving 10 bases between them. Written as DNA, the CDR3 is TGTGCCAGCAGCCCAGCAGGCAACTATGGCTACACCTTC. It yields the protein CASSPAGNYGYTF.

The CDR3 is CASSVEGLTTDTQYF. The CDR3 DNA reads as TGTGCCAGCAGCGTAGAGGGACTTACCACAGATACGCAGTATTTT. V is TRBV9 and J is TRBJ2-3, with a weak D call TRBD2 (6 bases). CDR3 size: 15 residues. Trimming cost V 0 bases and J 2 bases, with 10 bases left between them. CDR1 and CDR2 from the germline V gene are SGDLS and YYNGEE.

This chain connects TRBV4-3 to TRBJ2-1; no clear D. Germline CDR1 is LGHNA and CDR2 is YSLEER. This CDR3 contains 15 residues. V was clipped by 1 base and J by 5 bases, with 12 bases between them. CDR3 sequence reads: CASSQGKAPNNEQFF. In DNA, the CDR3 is TGCGCCAGCAGCCAAGGGAAAGCACCTAACAATGAGCAGTTCTTC.

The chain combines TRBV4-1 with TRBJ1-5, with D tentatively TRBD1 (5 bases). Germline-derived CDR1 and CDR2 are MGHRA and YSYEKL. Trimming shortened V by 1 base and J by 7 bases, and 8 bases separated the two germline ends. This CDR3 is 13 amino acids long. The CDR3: CASSQGRDQPQHF. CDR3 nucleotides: TGCGCCAGCAGCCAAGGCAGGGACCAGCCCCAGCATTTT.

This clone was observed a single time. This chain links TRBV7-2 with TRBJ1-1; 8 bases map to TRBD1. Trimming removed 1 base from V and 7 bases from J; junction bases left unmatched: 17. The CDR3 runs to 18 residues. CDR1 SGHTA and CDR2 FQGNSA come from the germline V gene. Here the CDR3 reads CASSLGSDRAKKSLEAFF. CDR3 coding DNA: TGTGCCAGCAGCTTAGGCTCGGACAGGGCAAAAAAGAGCCTTGAAGCTTTCTTT.

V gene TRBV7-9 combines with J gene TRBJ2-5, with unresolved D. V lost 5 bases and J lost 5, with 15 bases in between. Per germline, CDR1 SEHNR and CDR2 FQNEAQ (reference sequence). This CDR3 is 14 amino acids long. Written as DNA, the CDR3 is TGTGCCAGCAGCATGGACGTCTCCCCCGAGACCCAGTACTTC. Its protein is CASSMDVSPETQYF.

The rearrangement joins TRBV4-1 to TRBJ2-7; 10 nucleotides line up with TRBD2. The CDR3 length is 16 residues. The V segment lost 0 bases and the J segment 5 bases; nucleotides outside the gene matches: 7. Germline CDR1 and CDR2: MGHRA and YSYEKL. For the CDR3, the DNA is TGCGCCAGCAGCCAAGATCAGGGACTAGCGAGCAACGAGCAGTACGTC. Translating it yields CASSQDQGLASNEQYV.

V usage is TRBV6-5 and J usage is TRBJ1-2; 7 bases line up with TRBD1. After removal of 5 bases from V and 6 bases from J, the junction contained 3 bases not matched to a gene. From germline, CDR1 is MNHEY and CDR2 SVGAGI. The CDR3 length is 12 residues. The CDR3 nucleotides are TGTGCCAGCAGTCTTCAGGGGGATGGCTACACCTTC. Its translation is CASSLQGDGYTF.

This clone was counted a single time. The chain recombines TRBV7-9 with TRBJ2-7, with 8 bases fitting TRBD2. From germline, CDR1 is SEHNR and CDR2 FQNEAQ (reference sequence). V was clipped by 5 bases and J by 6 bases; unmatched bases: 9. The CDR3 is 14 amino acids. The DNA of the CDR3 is TGTGCCAGCAGCCTACCGGGGGGGGTCGGCGAGCAGTACTTC. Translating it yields CASSLPGGVGEQYF.

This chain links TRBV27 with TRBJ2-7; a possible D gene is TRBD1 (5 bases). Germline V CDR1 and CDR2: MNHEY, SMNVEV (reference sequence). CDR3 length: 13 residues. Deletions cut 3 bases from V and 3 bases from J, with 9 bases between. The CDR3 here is CASSLAGNYEQYF. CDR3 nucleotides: TGTGCCAGCAGTTTGGCAGGGAACTACGAGCAGTACTTC.

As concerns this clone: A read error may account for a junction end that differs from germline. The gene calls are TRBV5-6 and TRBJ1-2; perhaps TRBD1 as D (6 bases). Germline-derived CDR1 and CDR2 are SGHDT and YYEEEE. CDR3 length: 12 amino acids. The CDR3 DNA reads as TGTGCCAGCAGCTTGGGAACAGGGTCCACCTACTTC. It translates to CASSLGTGSTYF.

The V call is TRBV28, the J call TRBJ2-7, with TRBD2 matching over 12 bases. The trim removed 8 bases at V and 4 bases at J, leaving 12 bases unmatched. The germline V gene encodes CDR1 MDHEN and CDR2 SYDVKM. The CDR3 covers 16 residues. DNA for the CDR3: TGTGCCAGCGGGTCTAGCGGGGGGGGATTTTATTACGAGCAGTACTTC. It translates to CASGSSGGGFYYEQYF.

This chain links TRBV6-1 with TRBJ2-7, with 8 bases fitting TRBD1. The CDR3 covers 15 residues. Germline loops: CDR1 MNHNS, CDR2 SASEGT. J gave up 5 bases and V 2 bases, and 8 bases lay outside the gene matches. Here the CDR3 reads CASSETQGASNEQYF. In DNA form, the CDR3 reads TGTGCCAGCAGTGAAACCCAGGGGGCTTCCAACGAGCAGTACTTC.

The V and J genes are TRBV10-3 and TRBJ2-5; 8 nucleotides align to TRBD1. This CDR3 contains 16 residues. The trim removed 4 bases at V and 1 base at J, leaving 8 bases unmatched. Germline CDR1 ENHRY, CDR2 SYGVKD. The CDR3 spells CAISGVTGDVQETQYF. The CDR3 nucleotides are TGTGCCATCAGTGGGGTGACAGGGGATGTCCAAGAGACCCAGTACTTC.

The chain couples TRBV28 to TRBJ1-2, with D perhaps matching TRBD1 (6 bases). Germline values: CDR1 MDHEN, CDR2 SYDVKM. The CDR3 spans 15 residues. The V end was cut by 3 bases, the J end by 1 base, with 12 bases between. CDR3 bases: TGTGCCAGCAGTTTCCCTAGACAGGATAACTATGGCTACACCTTC. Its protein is CASSFPRQDNYGYTF.

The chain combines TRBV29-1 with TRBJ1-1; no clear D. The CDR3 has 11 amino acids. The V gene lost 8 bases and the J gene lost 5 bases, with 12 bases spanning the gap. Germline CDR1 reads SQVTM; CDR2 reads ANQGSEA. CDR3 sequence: CSLSVGTEAFF. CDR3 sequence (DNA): TGCAGCTTGAGTGTCGGGACTGAAGCTTTCTTT.

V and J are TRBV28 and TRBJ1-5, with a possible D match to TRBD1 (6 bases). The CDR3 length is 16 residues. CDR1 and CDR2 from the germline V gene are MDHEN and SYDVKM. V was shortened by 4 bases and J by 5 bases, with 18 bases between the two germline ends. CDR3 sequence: CASSSPTQGSHQPQHF. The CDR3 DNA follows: TGTGCCAGCAGTTCCCCCACACAGGGATCCCATCAGCCCCAGCATTTT.

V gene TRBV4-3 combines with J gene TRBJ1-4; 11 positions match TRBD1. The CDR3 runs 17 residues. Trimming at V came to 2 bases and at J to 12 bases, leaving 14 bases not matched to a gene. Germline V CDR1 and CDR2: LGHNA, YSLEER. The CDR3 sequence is CASSQSRRTGGSVELFF. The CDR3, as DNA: TGCGCCAGCAGCCAAAGCCGTAGGACAGGGGGCTCGGTGGAACTGTTTTTT.